This record looks at one T cell receptor beta chain sequence and its context. The antigen remains unidentified. The data derive from a study of identical twins. The study, taken as a whole, reports: A cross-sectional statistical analysis, not follow-up of the same donors, supported the conclusions.

The J segment lost 3 bases and the V segment lost 2 bases, leaving 3 bases of the junction unmatched. CDR1 is SGHTA and CDR2 is FQGNSA in the germline V gene. The CDR3 consists of 16 residues. TCRdb ran MiXCR on the 5' RACE reads and lists one entry per CDR3 protein. The sample carries 450,000 or so distinct CDR3 sequences, 12% to 15% recorded once. This sample also belongs to another study, concerning yellow fever vaccine responses in identical twins.

What was sequenced was CD4+ T cells sorted from blood. The chain uses TRBV7-2 and TRBJ2-7; 14 bases are shared with TRBD2. The clonotype was recovered from a woman aged 18-30 years in good health. The CDR3 protein is CASSLSGTSGSYEQYF. The CDR3 nucleotides are TGTGCCAGCAGCTTATCCGGGACTAGCGGGAGCTACGAGCAGTACTTC.